The 32 T cell receptor beta chains below all came from one sample that was sequenced in a study of blood T cell repertoires in COVID-19. The data were produced by immunoSEQ multiplex PCR, yet TCRdb's version contains in-frame clones alone and is incomplete. Here the sample spans around 160,000 clones, 80% being singletons. The material sequenced was PBMCs or T cells enriched from blood (not recorded which). These receptors all come from a man aged 40-49 years who had recovered from COVID-19.

This clone was counted a single time. V and J are TRBV11-2 and TRBJ1-2, with 7 nucleotides matching TRBD1. The length of the CDR3 is 16 residues. With 5 bases clipped from V and 3 bases from J, the junction kept 12 bases outside the gene matches. The germline V gene encodes CDR1 SGHAT and CDR2 FQNNGV. The CDR3 protein is CASSPRIDREDYGYTF. CDR3 nucleotides: TGTGCCAGCAGCCCCAGAATTGACAGGGAGGACTATGGCTACACCTTC.

The chain is built from TRBV29-1 and TRBJ1-5; TRBD1 might be the D (6 bases). The CDR3 runs to 14 residues. Germline V gene data show CDR1 as SQVTM and CDR2 as ANQGSEA. V dropped 6 bases and J dropped 1 base, with 13 bases sitting between them. CDR3 coding DNA: TGCAGCGTCAAACAGGGAGGGAGCAATCAGCCCCAGCATTTT. Translating gives CSVKQGGSNQPQHF.

The chain links TRBV19 to TRBJ2-5; tentatively, D is TRBD2 (6 bases). The CDR3 extends over 11 amino acids. Trimming took off 5 bases at V and 9 bases at J, with 10 bases between the two ends. Per the germline V gene, CDR1 is LNHDA and CDR2 is SQIVND (reference sequence). CDR3 sequence: CASSAPGAQYF. In DNA form, the CDR3 reads TGTGCCAGTAGTGCCCCGGGGGCCCAGTACTTC. Filled out from reference TRBV19 and TRBJ2-5, the complete variable domain reads DGGITQSPKYLFRKEGQNVTLSCEQNLNHDAMYWYRQDPGQGLRLIYYSQIVNDFQKGDIAEGYSVSREKKESFPLTVTSAQKNPTAFYLCASSAPGAQYFGPGTRLLVL.

The chain couples TRBV21-1 to TRBJ1-2; the D call TRBD1 from the table was never checked on the DNA. TRBV21-1 is designated a pseudogene. CDR3 length: 16 amino acids. The CDR3 DNA is TGTGCCAGCAGCGCCACAGGGGGGGCGCGATACTATGGCTACACCTTC. The encoded protein is CASSATGGARYYGYTF.

The chain combines TRBV6-4 with TRBJ2-2; the D is unclear. V was cut by 4 bases and J by 2 bases, with 5 bases left in between. The CDR3 has 13 residues. CDR1 and CDR2 from the germline V gene are MRHNA and SNTAGT. CDR3 sequence (DNA): TGTGCCAGCAGTGCGCGCAACACCGGGGAGCTGTTTTTT. This encodes CASSARNTGELFF.

This clone has only one observation. The chain employs TRBV27 and TRBJ2-3; 9 bases match TRBD1. J gave up 2 bases and V 5 bases, and 5 bases lay outside the gene matches. The CDR3 loop spans 15 amino acids. Germline CDR1 and CDR2: MNHEY and SMNVEV (reference sequence). CDR3 loop: CASSRDRAITDTQYF. The CDR3 nucleotides are TGTGCCAGCAGTCGGGACAGGGCAATCACAGATACGCAGTATTTT.

This clone showed up just once. This sequence joins TRBV3-1 (or the pseudogene TRBV3-2) and TRBJ2-3; 12 bases are shared with TRBD2. V dropped 2 bases and J dropped 5; count of bases not matched to a gene: 2. Germline V gene lookup returns CDR1 LGHDT and CDR2 YNNKEL (reference sequence). This CDR3 contains 15 residues. Here the CDR3 DNA reads TGTGCCAGCAGCCAACTAGCGGGGGGGCTAGATACGCAGTATTTT. Residues: CASSQLAGGLDTQYF.

This CDR3 reads CASSFTWDTQNTEAFF. The CDR3 DNA is TGTGCCAGCAGCTTTACGTGGGACACTCAGAACACTGAAGCTTTCTTT. The chain employs TRBV11-2 and TRBJ1-1; D might be TRBD1 (6 bases). Germline V gene sequence: CDR1 SGHAT, CDR2 FQNNGV. V dropped 3 bases and J dropped 1 base, with 15 bases sitting between them. This CDR3 is built from 16 residues.

The rearrangement links TRBV30 to TRBJ2-3; 8 bases are shared with TRBD2. CDR3 size: 16 residues. The germline V gene has CDR1 GTSNPN and CDR2 SVGIG (reference sequence). Germline trimming cut 0 bases from V and 1 base from J; bases unmatched to any gene: 6. CDR3: CAWSVEGRGGTDTQYF. The CDR3 nucleotides are TGTGCCTGGAGTGTAGAAGGGCGGGGGGGCACAGATACGCAGTATTTT.

DNA for the CDR3: TGCGCCAGCAGTCAAAGGGCGGGGATGGCGAACACCGGGGAGCTGTTTTTT. Its protein is CASSQRAGMANTGELFF. This chain joins TRBV23-1 and TRBJ2-2, with D possibly being TRBD2 (6 bases). TRBV23-1 is placed among ORFs of uncertain function. CDR3 length equals 17 residues. V was clipped by 2 bases and J by 0 bases, with 13 bases between them.

Points on this clone: Within the sample, other DNA sequences also encode this same CDR3. V gene TRBV15 combines with J gene TRBJ1-4, with 9 bases lining up with TRBD1. Trimming cost V 3 bases and J 8 bases; bases outside gene matches: 7. The length of the CDR3 is 15 residues. Germline CDR1 LNHNV, CDR2 YYDKDF (reference sequence). The CDR3 DNA reads TGTGCCACCAGCAGGGACAGGGGTGGAGGGGAAAAACTGTTTTTT. Protein product: CATSRDRGGGEKLFF.

The chain uses TRBV6-4 and TRBJ2-2; possibly TRBD1 for D (5 bases). The CDR3 covers 15 residues. Germline V gene sequence: CDR1 MRHNA, CDR2 SNTAGT. The V end lost 5 bases, the J end lost 5 bases, and 15 bases lay between the germline ends. The CDR3 nucleotides read TGTGCCAGCAGTCTTACGACAGATTTGACCGGGGAGCTGTTTTTT. This sequence encodes CASSLTTDLTGELFF.

The chain recombines TRBV5-6 with TRBJ1-4; 9 nucleotides match TRBD1. Germline-derived CDR1 and CDR2 are SGHDT and YYEEEE. With V trimmed by 0 bases and J by 5 bases, 5 bases remained unmatched. CDR3 length: 16 amino acids. The CDR3 sequence: CASSLEGTGTNEKLFF. CDR3 in DNA: TGTGCCAGCAGCTTGGAGGGGACAGGGACGAATGAAAAACTGTTTTTT. The variable domain in full, with the rest retrieved from reference TRBV5-6 and TRBJ1-4, is DAGVTQSPTHLIKTRGQQVTLRCSPKSGHDTVSWYQQALGQGPQFIFQYYEEEERQRGNFPDRFSGHQFPNYSSELNVNALLLGDSALYLCASSLEGTGTNEKLFFGSGTQLSVL.

The chain carries TRBV21-1 and TRBJ1-1; TRBD1 is taken as the D call from the table, unchecked against the DNA. TRBV21-1 is labeled a pseudogene. There are 14 residues in the CDR3. Here the CDR3 reads CASSKATVNTEAFF. CDR3 sequence (DNA): TGTGCCAGCAGCAAAGCGACAGTGAACACTGAAGCTTTCTTT.

The chain is built from TRBV11-2 and TRBJ1-1; the D is unclear. V lost 5 bases, J lost 3 bases, and 13 bases lay in between. The CDR3 sequence is 14 residues long. Germline assignment: CDR1 SGHAT and CDR2 FQNNGV. CDR3 sequence reads: CASSPPLVDTEAFF. DNA for the CDR3: TGTGCCAGCAGCCCCCCCTTAGTGGACACTGAAGCTTTCTTT.

V usage is TRBV9 and J usage is TRBJ2-3; 9 positions match TRBD2. Trimming removed 0 bases from V and 2 bases from J; junction bases left unmatched: 4. From germline, CDR1 is SGDLS and CDR2 YYNGEE. The CDR3 length is 16 residues. The CDR3 DNA sequence: TGTGCCAGCAGCGTAGGGCGGGGGGGCTACACAGATACGCAGTATTTT. Translation: CASSVGRGGYTDTQYF.

The chain has TRBV7-3 and TRBJ2-5, with 10 nucleotides matching TRBD1. CDR3 size: 15 residues. V shed 2 bases and J 4 bases; nucleotides not matched to a gene: 4. CDR1 and CDR2 from the germline V gene are SGHTA and FQGTGA. Here the CDR3 DNA reads TGTGCCAGCAGCTTATCGGGGACAGGGGTAGAGACCCAGTACTTC. This encodes CASSLSGTGVETQYF.

The sample holds a few counts of this clone. The V call is TRBV7-9, the J call TRBJ2-1; the match to TRBD1 covers 7 bases. The CDR3 sequence is 14 residues long. Germline V CDR1 and CDR2: SEHNR, FQNEAQ (reference sequence). With V trimmed by 6 bases and J by 6 bases, 8 bases remained unmatched. The CDR3 DNA reads as TGTGCCAGCAGTAAAGGGGGCGCCGGCAATGAGCAGTTCTTC. It translates to CASSKGGAGNEQFF. Full variable domain (outside the CDR3, taken from reference TRBV7-9 and TRBJ2-1): DTGVSQNPRHKITKRGQNVTFRCDPISEHNRLYWYRQTLGQGPEFLTYFQNEAQLEKSRLLSDRFSAERPKGSFSTLEIQRTEQGDSAMYLCASSKGGAGNEQFFGPGTRLTVL.

V gene TRBV7-9 combines with J gene TRBJ2-2; 16 positions agree with TRBD2. Germline CDR1 SEHNR, CDR2 FQNEAQ (reference sequence). This CDR3 is built from 19 residues. The ends lost 6 bases at V and 4 bases at J; junction bases unmatched: 11. CDR3 loop: CASRSPGLAGGPGTGELFF. CDR3 sequence (DNA): TGTGCCAGCAGATCACCGGGACTAGCGGGGGGGCCAGGCACCGGGGAGCTGTTTTTT.

This clone was counted once. V is TRBV25-1 and J is TRBJ1-6; 7 positions match TRBD1. The CDR3 extends over 15 amino acids. CDR1 is MGHDK and CDR2 is SYGVNS in the germline V gene. Trimming took 0 bases from V and 7 from J; bases not matched to a gene: 3. The CDR3 region has the DNA TGTGCCAGCAGTGAATATGGGACAGAGAATTCACCCCTCCACTTT. This sequence encodes CASSEYGTENSPLHF.

This rearrangement joins TRBV19 to TRBJ1-3; possibly TRBD1 for D (6 bases). Trimming removed 8 bases from V and 4 bases from J, with 18 bases in between. CDR1 and CDR2 from the germline V gene are LNHDA and SQIVND (reference sequence). The CDR3 is 15 residues long. CDR3 protein: CASRGYGQPGNTIYF. The CDR3 nucleotides are TGTGCCAGTCGGGGTTACGGACAGCCAGGAAACACCATATATTTT.

The V and J genes are TRBV11-2 and TRBJ1-2; 8 bases match TRBD1. From germline, CDR1 is SGHAT and CDR2 FQNNGV. With V trimmed by 5 bases and J by 4 bases, 6 bases remained unmatched. This CDR3 spans 14 amino acids. The CDR3 bases are TGTGCCAGCAGCACAGGGGGTGAGGGCTATGGCTACACCTTC. The encoded protein is CASSTGGEGYGYTF.

This clone was recorded a few times. The chain has TRBV7-9 and TRBJ2-2; 7 bases fit TRBD1. The CDR3 sequence is 16 residues long. Per the germline V gene, CDR1 is SEHNR and CDR2 is FQNEAQ (reference sequence). V dropped 5 bases and J dropped 7; count of bases not matched to a gene: 13. Here the CDR3 DNA reads TGTGCCAGCAGCCTGGGACAGCTCCTAGGTAGCGGGGAGCTGTTTTTT. Its protein is CASSLGQLLGSGELFF.

This clone was picked up a small number of times. V usage is TRBV7-2 and J usage is TRBJ2-2, with 7 bases fitting TRBD1. Trimming cost V 2 bases and J 5 bases; bases outside gene matches: 8. The V gene's germline CDR1 is SGHTA and CDR2 FQGNSA. The CDR3 length is 16 residues. Here the CDR3 DNA reads TGTGCCAGCAGCTTAATCGCTACAGGGGTAACCGGGGAGCTGTTTTTT. It specifies CASSLIATGVTGELFF.

This clone has only one observation. The chain joins TRBV6-5 to TRBJ2-2; 8 bases map to TRBD1. The CDR3 spans 15 residues. Germline-derived CDR1 and CDR2 are MNHEY and SVGAGI. V shed 10 bases, J shed 4 bases, and the junction held 11 bases outside the gene matches. The CDR3 loop is CATSSGQAGTGELFF. Here the CDR3 DNA reads TGTGCCACCTCCTCGGGACAGGCGGGCACCGGGGAGCTGTTTTTT.

The chain combines TRBV7-7 with TRBJ2-2; perhaps TRBD1 as D (5 bases). The CDR3 is 12 amino acids. The ends were cut back, 5 bases at V and 8 bases at J, with 9 bases in the middle. Germline V CDR1 and CDR2: SSHAT, FNYEAQ (reference sequence). The CDR3 loop is CASSLRGGELFF. The CDR3 DNA follows: TGTGCCAGCAGCCTAAGGGGAGGGGAGCTGTTTTTT.

J is TRBJ1-6 and V is TRBV21-1; TRBD1 was called by the table and not checked on the DNA. TRBV21-1 is a documented pseudogene. The CDR3 has 17 residues. Written as DNA, the CDR3 is TGTGCCAGCAGCCCTCAAACACAGAGCTCCTATAATTCACCCCTCCACTTT. Protein sequence: CASSPQTQSSYNSPLHF.

A few counts support this clone. This chain connects TRBV7-8 to TRBJ2-5, with a possible D match to TRBD1 (6 bases). V lost 5 bases and J lost 5, with 18 bases in between. CDR3 length: 15 amino acids. CDR1 and CDR2 from the germline V gene are SGHVS and FQNEAQ. As DNA, the CDR3 is TGTGCCAGCAGCCCCTATACAGGGAACAAGGAGACCCAGTACTTC. Translated, it gives CASSPYTGNKETQYF.

The rearrangement joins TRBV5-4 to TRBJ2-5, with 9 positions matching TRBD2. The germline CDR1 and CDR2 sequences are SGHNT and YYREEE (reference sequence). CDR3 length: 17 residues. V dropped 1 base and J dropped 5; count of bases not matched to a gene: 12. CDR3 sequence (DNA): TGTGCCAGCAGCTTGTCCGCGGGTGGGCTAGCGGGGGAGACCCAGTACTTC. As protein: CASSLSAGGLAGETQYF.

This clone was recorded only once. One end of the junction fails to match germline, which may point to a read error. The rearrangement joins TRBV10-3 to TRBJ1-5; 9 bases are a match to TRBD1. The CDR3 is made up of 13 amino acids. The V gene's germline CDR1 is ENHRY and CDR2 SYGVKD. The CDR3: CTISGDRDQPQHF. The CDR3 nucleotides are TGTACCATCAGTGGGGACAGGGATCAGCCCCAGCATTTT.

The chain couples TRBV7-3 to TRBJ2-1; no firm D call. CDR1 SGHTA and CDR2 FQGTGA come from the germline V gene. The CDR3 has 15 amino acids. V was trimmed by 2 bases and J by 4 bases, leaving 12 bases between them. The CDR3 protein is CASSLSGIAYNEQFF. The DNA of the CDR3 is TGTGCCAGCAGCTTATCAGGAATCGCGTACAATGAGCAGTTCTTC. Full variable domain (rest looked up from reference TRBV7-3 and TRBJ2-1): GAGVSQTPSNKVTEKGKYVELRCDPISGHTALYWYRQSLGQGPEFLIYFQGTGAADDSGLPNDRFFAVRPEGSVSTLKIQRTERGDSAVYLCASSLSGIAYNEQFFGPGTRLTVL.

The V call is TRBV3-1 (or the pseudogene TRBV3-2), the J call TRBJ1-4; a possible D gene is TRBD1 (6 bases). V was trimmed by 0 bases and J by 3 bases, leaving 17 bases between them. CDR3 size: 18 residues. The germline V gene has CDR1 LGHDT and CDR2 YNNKEL (reference sequence). CDR3 in amino acids: CASSQDRSGTRANEKLFF. The CDR3 DNA is TGTGCCAGCAGCCAAGATCGGTCAGGGACAAGAGCTAATGAAAAACTGTTTTTT.